These 19 T cell receptor beta chains share one sample of origin, sequenced in a study of tumor-infiltrating lymphocytes in primary liver carcinoma. Constant-region priming of about 520 ng total RNA yielded TCR beta cDNA. Employing slightly modified ARM-PCR, three nested multiplex PCR rounds were run, and these gave rise to the TCR beta libraries. The first two PCR rounds, around 10 cycles each, used TRBV1-TRBV30 forward primers and a C-beta reverse primer. TCRdb processed the multiplex PCR reads anew with MiXCR; each CDR3 protein has one entry. The sample consists of roughly 120,000 distinct CDR3 sequences, 60% to 80% of them appearing once. Co-extracted RNA and DNA came from around 18-30 mg of unsorted bulk tissue. Sequencing was carried out using liver tumor tissue from sampling region 3. Specified subset: tumor region T3, left-lateral pole. These receptors were obtained from an older woman with primary liver carcinoma and hepatitis B virus infection.

This clonotype was recorded a few times. The chain carries TRBV18 and TRBJ2-5; D is perhaps TRBD1 or TRBD2 (6 bases each). Germline V gene lookup returns CDR1 KGHSH and CDR2 LQKENI. V lost 0 bases, J lost 5 bases, and 13 bases lay in between. This CDR3 comprises 15 residues. In nucleotides, the CDR3 is TGTGCCAGCTCACCACCGTCGCAGGGGAGGGAGACCCAGTACTTC. This codes for CASSPPSQGRETQYF.

On this clonotype itself: At one end the junction does not follow the germline gene, possibly because of a read error. The chain is built from TRBV5-4 and TRBJ2-7; D not certain. Germline CDR1 and CDR2: SGHNT and YYREEE (reference sequence). This CDR3 contains 13 residues. CDR3 in DNA: TGTGCCAGCAGCTATGGACGGACCTATGAGCAGTGCTTC. It encodes CASSYGRTYEQCF.

As regards this clonotype: The junction departs from germline at one end; a sequencing error may be responsible. The chain carries TRBV18 and TRBJ1-2; 8 bases are a match to TRBD1. CDR3 length: 16 residues. Germline V gene sequence: CDR1 KGHSH, CDR2 LQKENI. The CDR3 nucleotides are TGTGCCAGCTCACCACCAGCCGGGACAGGAAACTATGCCTACACCTTC. Translating it yields CASSPPAGTGNYAYTF.

A remark on this clonotype: A read error may be the cause here, since a much bigger clone is one base away. The chain has TRBV7-9 and TRBJ1-6; tentatively, D is TRBD1 (5 bases). The germline gives CDR1 SEHNR, CDR2 FQNEAQ (reference sequence). CDR3 length: 12 amino acids. DNA of the CDR3: TGTGCCAGCGGCTTAGGGGATTCACCCCTCCACTTT. It codes for CASGLGDSPLHF.

This clonotype turned up a few times. This sequence may be a read error, since a much larger clone differs from it by one base. Since no conserved phenylalanine or tryptophan closes the CDR3, a read error is the likely cause. V gene TRBV12-3 or TRBV12-4 combines with J gene TRBJ2-1; 10 positions match TRBD2. J gave up 5 bases and V 7 bases, and 8 bases lay outside the gene matches. This CDR3 is 15 amino acids long. The DNA of the CDR3 is TGTGCCAGCACCATACTAGCGGGAAAGCACAATGAGCAGTTCCTC. This translates into CASTILAGKHNEQFL.

This chain connects TRBV28 to TRBJ1-5; 9 nucleotides match TRBD1. The CDR3 consists of 15 residues. V lost 5 bases, J lost 2 bases, and 4 bases stayed unmatched. The germline V gene encodes CDR1 MDHEN and CDR2 SYDVKM. CDR3 region: CASSVGTGRNQPQHF. The CDR3 nucleotides are TGTGCCAGCAGTGTCGGGACAGGGCGCAATCAGCCCCAGCATTTT.

The chain carries TRBV7-9 and TRBJ2-7; tentative D call: TRBD2 (7 bases). This CDR3 region has 14 residues. Trimming removed 7 bases from V and 6 bases from J, with 19 bases in between. CDR1 is SEHNR, CDR2 FQNEAQ, per germline (reference sequence). The CDR3 is CASTPRGGDGEQYF. The CDR3 coding sequence is TGTGCCAGCACCCCGAGGGGGGGGGATGGCGAGCAGTACTTC.

This clonotype was recorded a few times. At one boundary the junction diverges from the germline segment, which might be a read error. This chain links TRBV11-1 with TRBJ2-7; 14 nucleotides line up with TRBD2. Looked up from germline, CDR1 is SGHAT and CDR2 is FQDESV (reference sequence). The CDR3 length is 16 residues. In DNA form, the CDR3 reads TGTGCCCGCAGCTCCCGGACTAGCGGGAGGAGGAGCGAGCAGTACTTC. Translating gives CARSSRTSGRRSEQYF.

The chain couples TRBV10-3 to TRBJ2-3, with TRBD2 matching over 9 bases. Germline V gene sequence: CDR1 ENHRY, CDR2 SYGVKD. V shed 6 bases and J 6 bases; nucleotides not matched to a gene: 10. The CDR3 covers 15 residues. The CDR3 coding sequence is TGTGCCATCAGATCGGGACTAGCATCGGGGGATACGCAGTATTTT. Protein sequence: CAIRSGLASGDTQYF.

V is TRBV2 and J is TRBJ1-1; no clear D. CDR3 size: 15 residues. CDR1 and CDR2 from the germline V gene are SNHLY and FYNNEI. V was clipped by 6 bases and J by 0 bases, with 14 bases between them. The CDR3 DNA sequence: TGTGCCAGCAGCCGGCCGACTGGCCTGAACACTGAAGCTTTCTTT. Protein product: CASSRPTGLNTEAFF.

This clonotype was seen only a few times. This sequence may be a read error, since a much larger clone differs from it by one base. The rearrangement links TRBV12-3 or TRBV12-4 to TRBJ1-5, with TRBD1 as a possible D gene (5 bases). This CDR3 has 16 amino acids. In nucleotides, the CDR3 is TGTGCCAGCAGTTTAAGGGGAGACCTTAGCAATCAGCTCCAGCATTTT. Translating gives CASSLRGDLSNQLQHF.

Of note for this clonotype: A much larger clone differs by one base, so this may be a read error. The J gene is TRBJ2-3, the V gene TRBV5-4; 8 positions agree with TRBD2. The CDR3 has 15 residues. Trimming took 2 bases from V and 8 from J; bases not matched to a gene: 10. Per germline, CDR1 SGHNT and CDR2 YYREEE (reference sequence). For the CDR3, the DNA is TGTGCCAGCAGCTTAAATACTAGCGGAGGGGGTACGCAGTATTTT. Translated, it gives CASSLNTSGGGTQYF.

V gene TRBV10-2 combines with J gene TRBJ1-1; D is possibly TRBD1 (5 bases). This CDR3 comprises 15 residues. Germline values: CDR1 WSHSY, CDR2 SAAADI. The germline V and J ends were trimmed by 6 bases and 4 bases, with 18 bases remaining between them. The CDR3: CASRGHRGVGTEAFF. CDR3 DNA sequence: TGCGCCAGCAGAGGGCATAGGGGCGTCGGCACTGAAGCTTTCTTT.

This clonotype has ten or more counts. The chain couples TRBV29-1 to TRBJ2-2, with a weak D call TRBD1 (6 bases). CDR3 length: 12 residues. Germline assignment: CDR1 SQVTM and CDR2 ANQGSEA. Trimming stripped 4 bases from V and 4 bases from J, with 7 bases between. The CDR3 region is CSVGGGTGELFF. CDR3 nucleotide sequence: TGCAGCGTTGGAGGGGGCACCGGGGAGCTGTTTTTT.

The CDR3 spells CASTPGQGYMETQYF. As DNA, the CDR3 is TGTGCCAGCACACCGGGACAGGGTTATATGGAGACCCAGTACTTC. This chain connects TRBV2 to TRBJ2-5, with 9 bases that match TRBD1. Trimming removed 7 bases from V and 5 bases from J; junction bases left unmatched: 11. The CDR3 is 15 amino acids. Germline V gene lookup returns CDR1 SNHLY and CDR2 FYNNEI. Looking up the rest from reference TRBV2 and TRBJ2-5 gives the full variable domain: EPEVTQTPSHQVTQMGQEVILRCVPISNHLYFYWYRQILGQKVEFLVSFYNNEISEKSEIFDDQFSVERPDGSNFTLKIRSTKLEDSAMYFCASTPGQGYMETQYFGPGTRLLVL.

The chain is built from TRBV7-9 and TRBJ2-3; 9 bases are a match to TRBD2. The germline CDR1 and CDR2 sequences are SEHNR and FQNEAQ (reference sequence). V lost 2 bases to trimming and J lost 3 bases; unmatched junction nucleotides: 3. This CDR3 is built from 15 residues. CDR3 coding DNA: TGTGCCAGCAGCTTAAGACTAGCGGAAACAGATACGCAGTATTTT. Its protein is CASSLRLAETDTQYF.

The chain links TRBV20-1 to TRBJ2-7; TRBD2 is a possible D gene (6 bases). Trimming pared 4 bases from V and 7 bases from J, leaving 26 bases between. Per the germline V gene, CDR1 is DFQATT and CDR2 is SNEGSKA (reference sequence). The CDR3 contains 16 residues. Here the CDR3 reads CSAIRSSDQRSREQYF. The CDR3 nucleotides are TGCAGTGCTATACGCTCTAGCGACCAAAGGTCTCGGGAGCAGTACTTC.

This clonotype appeared a single time. V usage is TRBV11-3 and J usage is TRBJ2-7; 7 bases map to TRBD1. CDR3 length equals 15 residues. The J segment lost 3 bases and the V segment lost 8 bases, leaving 13 bases of the junction unmatched. Per the germline V gene, CDR1 is SGHNT and CDR2 is YENEEA. The CDR3 coding sequence is TGTGCCAGCGGCCCCGGGGTAGGGGGCAACTACGAGCAGTACTTC. Its translation is CASGPGVGGNYEQYF.

V is TRBV5-1 and J is TRBJ2-7, with 9 bases identical to TRBD2. V shed 2 bases and J 0 bases; nucleotides not matched to a gene: 3. CDR1 and CDR2 from the germline V gene are SGHRS and YFSETQ. This CDR3 is built from 15 residues. The CDR3: CASSFSSGGSYEQYF. DNA for the CDR3: TGCGCCAGCAGCTTCAGTAGCGGGGGCTCCTACGAGCAGTACTTC.